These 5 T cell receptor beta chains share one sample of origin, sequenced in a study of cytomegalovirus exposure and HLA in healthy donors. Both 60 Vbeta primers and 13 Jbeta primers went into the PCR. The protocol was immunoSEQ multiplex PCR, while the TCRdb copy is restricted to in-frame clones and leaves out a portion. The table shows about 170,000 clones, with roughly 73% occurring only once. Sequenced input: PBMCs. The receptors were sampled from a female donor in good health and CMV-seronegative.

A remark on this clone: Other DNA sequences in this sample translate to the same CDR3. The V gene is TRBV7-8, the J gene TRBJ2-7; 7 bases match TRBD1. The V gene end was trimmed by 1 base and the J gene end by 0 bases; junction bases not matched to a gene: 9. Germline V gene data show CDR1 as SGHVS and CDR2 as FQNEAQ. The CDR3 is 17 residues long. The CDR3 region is CASSLGTGGLSSYEQYF. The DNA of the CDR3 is TGTGCCAGCAGCTTAGGGACAGGTGGTCTAAGCTCCTACGAGCAGTACTTC. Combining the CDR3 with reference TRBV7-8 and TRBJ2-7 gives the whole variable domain GAGVSQSPRYKVAKRGQDVALRCDPISGHVSLFWYQQALGQGPEFLTYFQNEAQLDKSGLPSDRFFAERPEGSVSTLKIQRTQQEDSAVYLCASSLGTGGLSSYEQYFGPGTRLTVT.

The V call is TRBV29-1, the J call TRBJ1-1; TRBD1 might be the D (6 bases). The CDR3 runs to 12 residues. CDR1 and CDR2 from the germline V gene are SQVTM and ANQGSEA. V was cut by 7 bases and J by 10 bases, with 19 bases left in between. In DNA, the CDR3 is TGCAGCGCCTCTTCTACAGGGAATTCAGCTTTCTTT. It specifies CSASSTGNSAFF.

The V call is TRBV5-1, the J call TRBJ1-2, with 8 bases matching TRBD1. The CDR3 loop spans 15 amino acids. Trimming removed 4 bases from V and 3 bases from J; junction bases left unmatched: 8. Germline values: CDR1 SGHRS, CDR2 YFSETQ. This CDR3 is CASSPGGSLYYGYTF. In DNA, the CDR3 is TGCGCCAGCAGCCCAGGGGGCTCTTTGTACTATGGCTACACCTTC.

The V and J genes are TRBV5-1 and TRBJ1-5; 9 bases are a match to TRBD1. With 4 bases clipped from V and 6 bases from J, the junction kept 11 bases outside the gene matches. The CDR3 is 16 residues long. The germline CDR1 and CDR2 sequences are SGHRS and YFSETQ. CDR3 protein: CASSIGGQGRFQPQHF. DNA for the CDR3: TGCGCCAGCAGCATAGGGGGACAGGGACGATTTCAGCCCCAGCATTTT.

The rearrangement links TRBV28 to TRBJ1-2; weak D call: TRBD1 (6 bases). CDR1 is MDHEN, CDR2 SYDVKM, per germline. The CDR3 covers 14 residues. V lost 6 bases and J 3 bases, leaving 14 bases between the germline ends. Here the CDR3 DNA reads TGTGCCAGCAGGCAACAGGGAACTGACTATGGCTACACCTTC. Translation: CASRQQGTDYGYTF.